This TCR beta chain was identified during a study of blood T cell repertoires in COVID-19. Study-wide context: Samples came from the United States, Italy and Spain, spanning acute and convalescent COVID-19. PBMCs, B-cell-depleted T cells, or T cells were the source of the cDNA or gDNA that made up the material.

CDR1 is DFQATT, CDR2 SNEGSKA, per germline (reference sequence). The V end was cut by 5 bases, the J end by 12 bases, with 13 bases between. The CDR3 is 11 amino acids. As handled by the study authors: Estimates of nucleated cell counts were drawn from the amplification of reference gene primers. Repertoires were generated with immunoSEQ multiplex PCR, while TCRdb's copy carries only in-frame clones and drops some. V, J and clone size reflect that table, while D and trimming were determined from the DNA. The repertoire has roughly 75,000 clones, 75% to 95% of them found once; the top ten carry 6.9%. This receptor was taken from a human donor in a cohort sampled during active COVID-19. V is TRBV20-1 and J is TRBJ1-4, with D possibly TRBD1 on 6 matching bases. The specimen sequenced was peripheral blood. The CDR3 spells CSAPKTGQLFF. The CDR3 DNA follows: TGCAGTGCTCCAAAGACAGGTCAACTGTTTTTT.